The 7 T cell receptor beta chains below come from one sample, sequenced in a study of blood T cell repertoires in COVID-19. Produced via immunoSEQ multiplex PCR; TCRdb's table is partial and in-frame only. This sample has hundreds of thousands of clones, with roughly 87% found just once. What was sequenced was peripheral blood. Every receptor here comes from a man aged 18 to 29 with COVID-19, enrolled during active disease.

The sample holds one count of this clone. This chain links TRBV30 with TRBJ2-5; possibly TRBD1 for D (5 bases). There are 16 residues in the CDR3. V shed 1 base and J shed 1 base, with 16 bases lying between them. In germline, CDR1 is GTSNPN, CDR2 SVGIG (reference sequence). The CDR3 protein is CAWSADGQVIQETQYF. The CDR3 coding sequence is TGTGCCTGGAGTGCGGACGGACAAGTGATCCAAGAGACCCAGTACTTC. Full variable domain (missing parts from reference TRBV30 and TRBJ2-5): SQTIHQWPATLVQPVGSPLSLECTVEGTSNPNLYWYRQAAGRGLQLLFYSVGIGQISSEVPQNLSASRPQDRQFILSSKKLLLSDSGFYLCAWSADGQVIQETQYFGPGTRLLVL.

This clone was counted once. V gene TRBV18 combines with J gene TRBJ2-2; weak D call: TRBD1 (5 bases). Germline assignment: CDR1 KGHSH and CDR2 LQKENI. The CDR3 has 19 amino acids. V was pared by 3 bases and J by 2 bases, with 22 bases between. CDR3 in amino acids: CASSPGLLFSQKNTGELFF. In DNA form, the CDR3 reads TGTGCCAGCTCACCGGGGCTTCTCTTTAGTCAGAAAAACACCGGGGAGCTGTTTTTT.

This clone was detected once. The V gene is TRBV4-1, the J gene TRBJ2-3, with D possibly being TRBD2 (6 bases). The CDR3 spans 17 residues. The ends were cut back, 0 bases at V and 0 bases at J, with 13 bases in the middle. In germline, CDR1 is MGHRA, CDR2 YSYEKL. CDR3 sequence: CASSQDPDYASTDTQYF. DNA for the CDR3: TGCGCCAGCAGCCAAGATCCGGACTACGCTAGCACAGATACGCAGTATTTT.

The rearrangement links TRBV29-1 to TRBJ1-2; D gene unclear. The CDR3 is 14 amino acids. The V end lost 5 bases, the J end lost 0 bases, and 13 bases lay between the germline ends. Germline V gene data show CDR1 as SQVTM and CDR2 as ANQGSEA. The CDR3 loop reads CSVTAAGANYGYTF. CDR3 coding DNA: TGCAGCGTTACGGCCGCCGGAGCTAACTATGGCTACACCTTC.

CDR3 in DNA: TGCGCCAGCAGTCACCAGGGGACCCACGAGCAGTACTTC. It is translated as CASSHQGTHEQYF. V is TRBV23-1 and J is TRBJ2-7; the D gene is possibly TRBD1 (6 bases). TRBV23-1 is known as an ORF, though its function is uncertain. Trimming left V 3 bases short and J 5 bases short, with 11 bases between. The CDR3 spans 13 residues.

This clone was seen only once. CDR3 DNA sequence: TGTGCCAGCAGCTTATTGGCACATGGCTACACCTTC. Its translation: CASSLLAHGYTF. This rearrangement joins TRBV7-2 to TRBJ1-2; D is ambiguous. The CDR3 loop spans 12 amino acids. V was pared by 2 bases and J by 6 bases, with 7 bases between. Germline V gives CDR1 SGHTA, CDR2 FQGNSA.

The chain uses TRBV10-3 and TRBJ2-7, with 10 bases fitting TRBD1. CDR1 ENHRY and CDR2 SYGVKD come from the germline V gene. V dropped 6 bases and J dropped 0; count of bases not matched to a gene: 5. CDR3 length: 15 amino acids. CDR3 DNA sequence: TGTGCCATCAGAGAGGGGACAGGGGTCTCCTACGAGCAGTACTTC. Protein: CAIREGTGVSYEQYF.